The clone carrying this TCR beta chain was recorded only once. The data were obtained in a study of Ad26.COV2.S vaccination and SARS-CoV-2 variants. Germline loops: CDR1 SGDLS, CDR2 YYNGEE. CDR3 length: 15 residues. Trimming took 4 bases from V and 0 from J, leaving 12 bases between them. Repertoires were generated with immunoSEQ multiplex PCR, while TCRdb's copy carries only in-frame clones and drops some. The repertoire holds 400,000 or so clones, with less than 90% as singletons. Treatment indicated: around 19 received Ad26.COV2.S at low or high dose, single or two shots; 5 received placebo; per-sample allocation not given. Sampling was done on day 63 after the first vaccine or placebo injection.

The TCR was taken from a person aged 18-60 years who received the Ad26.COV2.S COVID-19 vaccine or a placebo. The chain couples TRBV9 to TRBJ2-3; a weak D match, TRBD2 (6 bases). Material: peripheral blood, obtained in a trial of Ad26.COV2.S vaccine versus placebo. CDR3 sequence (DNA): TGTGCCAGCAGCATTCCCGGGACTAGCACAGATACGCAGTATTTT. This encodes CASSIPGTSTDTQYF. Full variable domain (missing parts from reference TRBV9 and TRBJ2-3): DSGVTQTPKHLITATGQRVTLRCSPRSGDLSVYWYQQSLDQGLQFLIQYYNGEERAKGNILERFSAQQFPDLHSELNLSSLELGDSALYFCASSIPGTSTDTQYFGPGTRLTVL.